Sequencing of this T cell receptor beta chain was carried out in a study of monozygotic twins with inflammatory bowel disease. The CDR3 has 16 amino acids. Germline CDR1 and CDR2: LGHDT and YNNKEL (reference sequence). UMIs that included a 6-nucleotide sample barcode were added by template switching, which took place during cDNA synthesis. For each CDR3 protein, TCRdb gives one entry from its re-call of the 5' RACE reads, without DNA. This listing includes approximately 400,000 distinct CDR3 sequences. Sequencing was done on a sample of blood. This TCR derives from a human donor with ulcerative colitis or Crohn's disease, or a healthy co-twin of an affected twin (not recorded which). The rearrangement links TRBV3-1 to TRBJ2-5; TCRdb names TRBD2, which stays unverified in the absence of DNA. CDR3 sequence: CASSLNPGLGVETQYF.